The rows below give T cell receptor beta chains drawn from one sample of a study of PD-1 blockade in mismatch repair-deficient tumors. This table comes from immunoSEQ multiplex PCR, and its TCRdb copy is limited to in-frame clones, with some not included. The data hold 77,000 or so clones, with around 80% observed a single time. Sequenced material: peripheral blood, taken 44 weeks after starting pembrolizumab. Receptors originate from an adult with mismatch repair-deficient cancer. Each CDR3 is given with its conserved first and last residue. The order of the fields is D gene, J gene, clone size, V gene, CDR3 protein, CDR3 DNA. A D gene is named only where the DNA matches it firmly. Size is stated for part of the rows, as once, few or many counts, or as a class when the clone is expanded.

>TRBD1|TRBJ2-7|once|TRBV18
CASSSGQGAPYEQYF
TGTGCCAGCTCCTCCGGACAGGGGGCACCCTACGAGCAGTACTTC
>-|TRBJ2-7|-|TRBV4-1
CASSRQRLYEQYF
TGCGCCAGCAGCCGACAGCGCTTATACGAGCAGTACTTC
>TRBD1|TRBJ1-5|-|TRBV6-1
CASTPGQGFSQPQHF
TGTGCCAGCACCCCGGGACAGGGTTTTTCTCAGCCCCAGCATTTT
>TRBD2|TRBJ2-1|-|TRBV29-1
CSVGGTSGSIPHEQFF
TGCAGCGTGGGAGGGACTAGCGGGAGTATCCCCCATGAGCAGTTCTTC
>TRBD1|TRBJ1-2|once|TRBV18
CASSGGQGRYGYTF
TGTGCCAGCTCCGGGGGACAGGGGCGGTATGGCTACACCTTC
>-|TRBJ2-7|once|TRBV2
CASIGVEYEQYF
TGTGCCAGCATTGGGGTGGAGTACGAGCAGTACTTC
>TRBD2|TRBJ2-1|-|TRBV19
CASSALGRTSGYNEQFF
TGTGCCAGTAGCGCCCTAGGGAGGACTAGCGGGTACAATGAGCAGTTCTTC
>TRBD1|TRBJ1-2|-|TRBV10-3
CAISPDREGYTF
TGTGCCATCAGTCCCGACAGGGAGGGCTACACCTTC
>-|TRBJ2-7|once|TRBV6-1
CASSEFWVPGYEQYF
TGTGCCAGCAGTGAATTTTGGGTCCCGGGCTACGAGCAGTACTTC
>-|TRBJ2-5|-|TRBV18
CASSLEGETQYF
TGTGCCAGCTCACTCGAGGGTGAGACCCAGTACTTC
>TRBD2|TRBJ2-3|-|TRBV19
CASSTYLAGGADTQYF
TGTGCCAGTAGTACCTACCTAGCGGGAGGGGCAGATACGCAGTATTTT
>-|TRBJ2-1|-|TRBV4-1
CASSQDGGNSYNEQFF
TGCGCCAGCAGCCAAGACGGCGGGAACTCCTACAATGAGCAGTTCTTC
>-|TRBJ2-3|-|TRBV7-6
CASSSQTPRGTDTQYF
TGTGCCAGCAGCTCGCAGACTCCGCGGGGCACAGATACGCAGTATTTT
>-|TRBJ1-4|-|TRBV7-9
CASSLETPPLFF
TGTGCCAGCAGCTTAGAAACTCCACCACTGTTTTTT
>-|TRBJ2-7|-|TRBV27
CASSRTGIGENYEQYF
TGTGCCAGCAGCAGGACCGGTATTGGAGAAAACTACGAGCAGTACTTC
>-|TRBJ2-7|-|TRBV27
CASSVVKGPVAEQYF
TGTGCCAGCAGTGTTGTCAAGGGGCCAGTCGCCGAGCAGTACTTC
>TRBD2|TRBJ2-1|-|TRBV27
CASSLGTSGVYNEQFF
TGTGCCAGCAGTTTGGGGACTAGCGGGGTCTACAATGAGCAGTTCTTC
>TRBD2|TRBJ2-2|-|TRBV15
CATSRGPAGGNTGELFF
TGTGCCACCAGCAGAGGGCCCGCGGGAGGGAACACCGGGGAGCTGTTTTTT
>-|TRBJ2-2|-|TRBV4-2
CASLGGGSTGELFF
TGTGCCTCCCTGGGAGGGGGTAGCACCGGGGAGCTGTTTTTT
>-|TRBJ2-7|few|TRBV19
CASSIVSSGEQYF
TGTGCCAGTAGTATAGTCTCCTCGGGGGAGCAGTACTTC
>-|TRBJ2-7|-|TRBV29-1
CSVVDSSGLGEQYF
TGCAGCGTTGTCGACAGTTCGGGGCTCGGCGAGCAGTACTTC
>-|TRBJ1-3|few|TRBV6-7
CASSRGNPYSGNTIYF
TGTGCCAGCAGTCGGGGAAACCCTTACTCTGGAAACACCATATATTTT
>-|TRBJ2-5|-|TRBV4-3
CASSQELAVQETQYF
TGCGCCAGCAGCCAAGAATTAGCGGTCCAAGAGACCCAGTACTTC
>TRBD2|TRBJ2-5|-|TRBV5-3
CARSSPRLAGYQETQYF
TGTGCCAGAAGCTCTCCCCGACTAGCGGGGTACCAAGAGACCCAGTACTTC
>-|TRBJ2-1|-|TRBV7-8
CASSLDPSELNSYNEQFF
TGTGCCAGCAGCTTAGACCCTAGCGAACTGAACTCCTACAATGAGCAGTTCTTC
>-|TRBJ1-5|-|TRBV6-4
CASKPQCENQPQHF
TGTGCCAGCAAACCCCAGTGCGAAAATCAGCCCCAGCATTTT
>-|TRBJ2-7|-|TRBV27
CASSLLPPDYFYEQYF
TGTGCCAGCAGTTTATTGCCTCCAGATTACTTCTACGAGCAGTACTTC
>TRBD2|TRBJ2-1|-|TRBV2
CASSGPLAGGPNEQFF
TGTGCCAGCAGTGGGCCACTAGCGGGAGGGCCCAATGAGCAGTTCTTC
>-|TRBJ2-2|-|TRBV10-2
CASRAVNAGELFF
TGCGCCAGCAGGGCTGTAAACGCCGGGGAGCTGTTTTTT
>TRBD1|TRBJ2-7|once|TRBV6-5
CASVGQGSSYEQYF
TGTGCCAGCGTGGGACAGGGCAGCTCCTACGAGCAGTACTTC
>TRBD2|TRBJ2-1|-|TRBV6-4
CASGLGPYNEQFF
TGTGCCAGCGGACTAGGCCCCTACAATGAGCAGTTCTTC
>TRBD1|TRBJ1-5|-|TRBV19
CASRGTGNNQPQHF
TGTGCCAGTAGGGGGACAGGGAACAATCAGCCCCAGCATTTT
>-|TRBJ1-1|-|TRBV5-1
CASSLVSESTEAFF
TGCGCCAGCAGCTTGGTGTCGGAGTCCACTGAAGCTTTCTTT
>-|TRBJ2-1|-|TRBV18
CASSPIRGQSYNEQFF
TGTGCCAGCTCACCAATTAGAGGACAATCCTACAATGAGCAGTTCTTC
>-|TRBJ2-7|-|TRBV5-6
CASSWGPDEQYF
TGTGCCAGCAGCTGGGGGCCTGACGAGCAGTACTTC
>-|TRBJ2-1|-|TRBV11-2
CASSFLREKNNEQFF
TGTGCCAGCAGCTTCCTCCGGGAAAAAAACAATGAGCAGTTCTTC
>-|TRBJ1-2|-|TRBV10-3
CAISDPQRQGLGYTF
TGTGCCATCAGTGACCCGCAGCGGCAGGGACTTGGCTACACCTTC
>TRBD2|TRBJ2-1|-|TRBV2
CAPMSLAGRHEQFF
TGTGCCCCCATGTCCTTAGCGGGGAGACATGAGCAGTTCTTC
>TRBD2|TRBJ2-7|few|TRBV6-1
CAATLAGGFYEQYF
TGTGCCGCGACGCTAGCGGGGGGATTCTACGAGCAGTACTTC
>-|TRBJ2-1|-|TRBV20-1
CSAYSYNEQFF
TGCAGTGCGTATTCTTACAATGAGCAGTTCTTC
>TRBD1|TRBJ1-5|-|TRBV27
CASSLSGQVNNQPQHF
TGTGCCAGCAGTTTATCTGGACAGGTAAACAATCAGCCCCAGCATTTT
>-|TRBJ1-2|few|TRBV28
CATTSYGYTF
TGTGCTACCACCTCCTATGGCTACACCTTC
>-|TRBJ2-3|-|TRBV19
CASSMSGTDTQYF
TGTGCCAGTAGTATGAGTGGCACAGATACGCAGTATTTT
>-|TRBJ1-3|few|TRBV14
CASSNTGGNTIYF
TGTGCCAGCAGCAACACAGGTGGAAACACCATATATTTT
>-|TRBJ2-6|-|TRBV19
CASSVDRRLSGANVLTF
TGTGCCAGTAGTGTGGACAGAAGACTCTCTGGGGCCAACGTCCTGACTTTC
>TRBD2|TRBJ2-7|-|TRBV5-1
CASSLVASGSYEQYF
TGCGCCAGCAGCTTGGTGGCTAGCGGGAGCTACGAGCAGTACTTC
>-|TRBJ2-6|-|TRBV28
CASSSAGIRVSGANVLTF
TGTGCCAGCAGTTCGGCGGGAATCAGGGTCTCCGGGGCCAACGTCCTGACTTTC
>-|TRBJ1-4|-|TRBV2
CASSEMRGVGEKLFF
TGTGCCAGCAGTGAAATGAGGGGGGTTGGTGAAAAACTGTTTTTT
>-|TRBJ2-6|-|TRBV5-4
CASSIRGGNSGANVLTF
TGTGCCAGCAGCATCAGGGGTGGAAACTCTGGGGCCAACGTCCTGACTTTC
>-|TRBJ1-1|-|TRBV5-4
CASSFVEGKAFF
TGTGCCAGCAGTTTCGTAGAGGGCAAGGCTTTCTTT
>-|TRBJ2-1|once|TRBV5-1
CASSFRGPRYEQFF
TGCGCCAGCAGCTTCCGAGGGCCTAGGTATGAGCAGTTCTTC
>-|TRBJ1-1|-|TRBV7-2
CASTFNRVTEAFF
TGTGCCAGCACCTTCAACAGGGTGACTGAAGCTTTCTTT
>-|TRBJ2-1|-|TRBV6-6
CASRASEGGPYNEQFF
TGTGCCAGCAGGGCTAGCGAGGGGGGGCCCTACAATGAGCAGTTCTTC
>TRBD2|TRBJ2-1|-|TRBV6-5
CASSYSGGGQFF
TGTGCCAGCAGTTACTCTGGGGGGGGGCAGTTCTTC
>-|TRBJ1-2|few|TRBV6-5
CASSSGVGYTF
TGTGCCAGCAGTTCAGGGGTCGGCTACACCTTC
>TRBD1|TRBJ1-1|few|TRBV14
CASSWGQGYSEAFF
TGTGCCAGCAGCTGGGGACAGGGGTACTCTGAAGCTTTCTTT
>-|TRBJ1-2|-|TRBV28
CASTSLDYGYTF
TGTGCCAGCACTAGCTTGGACTATGGCTACACCTTC
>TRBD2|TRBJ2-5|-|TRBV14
CASSQGTSPLETQYF
TGTGCCAGCAGCCAGGGGACTAGTCCATTGGAGACCCAGTACTTC